This T cell receptor (beta chain) was captured in a study of early T cells in non-severe SARS-CoV-2 infection. Turning to the study itself: Whole-blood bulk RNA, unsorted, was sequenced, and chains were unpaired.

Study observations and caveats: Matching with VDJdb favored anti-spike CD8 responses (missing private and CD4 specificities).

V was shortened by 8 bases and J by 6 bases, with 13 bases between the two germline ends. CDR1 MNHNS and CDR2 SASEGT come from the germline V gene. This CDR3 has 12 residues. This clonotype came up a few times. Its antigen is unknown. Individual cDNA molecules carried attached unique molecular identifiers. Using its own MiXCR run on the 5' RACE reads, TCRdb lists one record per CDR3 protein. This sample carries roughly 58,000 distinct CDR3 sequences, under 15% of them seen once, and the ten largest clones take 1.4%. The clonotype was recovered from an adult who was a healthcare worker with PCR-confirmed SARS-CoV-2 infection or an uninfected control (not recorded which). Sequenced input: whole blood. The chain links TRBV6-1 to TRBJ1-1; the D gene is possibly TRBD1 (5 bases). As DNA, the CDR3 is TGTGCCAGCCGTGGGGCTGGGGCTGAAGCTTTCTTT. Translated: CASRGAGAEAFF.